This T cell receptor (beta chain) stems from a study of blood T cell repertoires in COVID-19. Study as a whole: Both acute and convalescent COVID-19 samples were obtained from the United States, Italy and Spain. T cells, B-cell-depleted T cells, or PBMCs provided the cDNA or gDNA that served as material.

Seattle patients were enrolled while actively infected and followed longitudinally. V shed 8 bases and J 5 bases; nucleotides not matched to a gene: 8. The CDR3 length is 13 residues. Germline V lookup: CDR1 MDHEN, CDR2 SYDVKM. As originally analysed: The authors estimated nucleated cell counts from reference gene primer amplification. Sequenced by immunoSEQ multiplex PCR; TCRdb stores in-frame clones only, minus some. The D gene and trimming were derived from the DNA, and the V and J assignments and clone size from that table. The data show around 76,000 clones, with roughly 83% seen just once and approximately 6.9% held by the top ten.

The chain recombines TRBV28 with TRBJ2-7; 8 bases agree with TRBD2. This receptor was taken from a man between 25 and 39 years old with COVID-19, enrolled during active disease. The sequencing sample was made of peripheral blood. CDR3 amino acids: CASVRGGRNEQYF. For the CDR3, the DNA is TGTGCCAGCGTTCGGGGGGGACGGAACGAGCAGTACTTC.